The T cell receptor (beta chain) described here comes from a study of response to subunit inactivated influenza vaccine. Points from the study as a whole: It was the authors' suggestion that each seasonal influenza vaccination recruits few new T cells.

A remark on this clonotype: What it binds is not known.

Trimming removed 3 bases from V and 12 bases from J, with 12 bases in between. The length of the CDR3 is 12 residues. Germline-derived CDR1 and CDR2 are KGHSH and LQKENI. TCRdb re-called the RT-PCR reads through MiXCR, storing one row per CDR3 protein. The profile shows roughly 500,000 distinct CDR3 sequences, about 17% of them singletons. This receptor was identified in a man aged 50 to 69 who received an inactivated influenza vaccine. The chain uses TRBV18 and TRBJ2-1; D might be TRBD1 (5 bases). Sequencing used CD4+ T cells sorted from PBMCs, obtained roughly 24 months after vaccination. The DNA of the CDR3 is TGTGCCAGCTCACCTCCTCAGGGTGGGCAGTTCTTC. It yields the protein CASSPPQGGQFF.